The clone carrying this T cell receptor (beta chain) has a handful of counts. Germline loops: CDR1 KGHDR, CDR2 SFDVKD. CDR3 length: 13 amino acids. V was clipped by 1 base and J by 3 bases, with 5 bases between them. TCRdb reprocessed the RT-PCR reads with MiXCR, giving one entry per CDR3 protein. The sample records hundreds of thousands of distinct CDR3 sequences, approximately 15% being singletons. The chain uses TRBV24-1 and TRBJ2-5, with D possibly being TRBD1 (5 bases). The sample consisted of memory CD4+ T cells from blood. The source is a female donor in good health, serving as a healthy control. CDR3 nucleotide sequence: TGTGCCACCAGTGATTTCAGGGAAGAGACCCAGTACTTC. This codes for CATSDFREETQYF.